The source of this TCR beta chain is a study of T-cell reconstitution after alpha-beta-depleted transplantation in children. It was with unique molecular identifiers that the TCRbeta library was prepared. TCRdb analysed the PCR reads with MiXCR anew, one entry per CDR3 protein. This table holds hundreds of thousands of distinct CDR3 sequences, approximately 17% found once. Broader study findings: A year post-transplant, T-cell counts and diversity derived mostly from newly produced T cells. Where some patients showed high TCRbeta diversity at day 60, it came from recipient T cells and thymic progenitors that had survived. There were reportedly several hundred expanded graft clones from which alpha-beta T cells came about two months after transplant.

This CDR3 region has 14 residues. V shed 0 bases and J shed 3 bases, with 8 bases lying between them. Germline V gene data show CDR1 as LGHDT and CDR2 as YNNKEL (reference sequence). Concerning this clonotype: What it recognizes is unknown.

The specimen was PBMCs, mostly from graft donor cells, collected 360 days after TCRalphabeta/CD19-depleted stem cell transplant. The source is a male patient between 2 and 15 years old who had a stem cell transplant for acute lymphoblastic leukemia, so the T cells may come from the graft donor. The gene calls are TRBV3-1 and TRBJ2-5; a weak D match, TRBD1 (5 bases). CDR3 DNA: TGTGCCAGCAGCCAAGAGGGCAGGGAAGAGACCCAGTACTTC. Translated, it gives CASSQEGREETQYF.